The 9 T cell receptor beta chains given below trace back to one sample, sequenced in a study of T cell repertoires in cytomegalovirus infection. TCRdb reprocessed the reads with MiXCR, giving one entry per CDR3 protein. The sample gives fewer than 250,000 distinct CDR3 sequences, about 12% of which show up once; 1.5% to 2% is in the top ten. Sequenced sample: PBMCs. The receptors were sampled from a human donor in good health (CMV status not recorded). Some clones in this sample may be carry-over from other donors' samples.

This clonotype came up a few times. This chain uses TRBV29-1 with TRBJ2-5, with unresolved D. The CDR3 is 13 residues long. With 7 bases removed from V and 2 bases from J, the gap between germline ends came to 14 bases. CDR1 is SQVTM and CDR2 is ANQGSEA in the germline V gene. This CDR3 is CSAAEAGQETQYF. CDR3 coding DNA: TGCAGCGCCGCAGAGGCCGGGCAAGAGACCCAGTACTTC. Full variable domain (remainder filled in from reference TRBV29-1 and TRBJ2-5): SAVISQKPSRDICQRGTSLTIQCQVDSQVTMMFWYRQQPGQSLTLIATANQGSEATYESGFVIDKFPISRPNLTFSTLTVSNMSPEDSSIYLCSAAEAGQETQYFGPGTRLLVL.

This clonotype was observed at least ten times. The rearrangement joins TRBV7-3 to TRBJ2-2; the match to TRBD2 covers 7 bases. CDR3 size: 16 residues. Germline CDR1 and CDR2: SGHTA and FQGTGA. The junction had 10 bases not matched to a gene; V was cut back by 5 bases and J by 4 bases. The CDR3 loop reads CASSPNWLAATGELFF. Here the CDR3 DNA reads TGTGCCAGCAGCCCCAATTGGCTAGCGGCCACCGGGGAGCTGTTTTTT.

As for this clonotype: A much bigger clone sits one base away, suggesting this may be a read error. This sequence joins TRBV7-4 and TRBJ2-3; 7 nucleotides match TRBD2. The germline V gene encodes CDR1 SGHVT and CDR2 SQSDAQ. V lost 5 bases, J lost 2 bases, and 7 bases stayed unmatched. The CDR3 covers 15 residues. Here the CDR3 reads CASSATSDNTDTQYF. CDR3 bases: TGTGCCAGCAGCGCAACTAGCGACAACACAGATACGCAGTATTTT.

This clonotype was detected many times. The rearrangement links TRBV28 to TRBJ2-1; 7 bases are shared with TRBD2. The CDR3 has 16 amino acids. Germline V CDR1 and CDR2: MDHEN, SYDVKM. With V trimmed by 3 bases and J by 3 bases, 8 bases remained unmatched. The CDR3 sequence: CASSFTAGSHYNEQFF. Here the CDR3 DNA reads TGTGCCAGCAGTTTTACAGCGGGAAGCCACTACAATGAGCAGTTCTTC.

In this sample, this clonotype turned up a few times. This chain joins TRBV15 and TRBJ2-7; perhaps TRBD2 as D (5 bases). Trimming removed 0 bases at V and 5 bases at J, with 11 bases between. CDR3 length equals 14 residues. Germline values: CDR1 LNHNV, CDR2 YYDKDF (reference sequence). In nucleotides, the CDR3 is TGTGCCACCAGCAGAGATATAACGGGGAACGAGCAGTACTTC. This encodes CATSRDITGNEQYF.

This clonotype was picked up many times. This rearrangement joins TRBV28 to TRBJ2-1, with D possibly called TRBD1 or TRBD2 (5 bases each). The germline V gene has CDR1 MDHEN and CDR2 SYDVKM. The CDR3 sequence is 15 residues long. The V end lost 6 bases, the J end lost 5 bases, and 17 bases lay between the germline ends. CDR3 protein: CASRRPGTGDNEQFF. The CDR3 DNA follows: TGTGCCAGCAGGCGCCCCGGGACGGGTGACAATGAGCAGTTCTTC.

This chain connects TRBV20-1 to TRBJ2-7; D is perhaps TRBD1 (6 bases). Trimming removed 3 bases at V and 4 bases at J, with 19 bases between. Per the germline V gene, CDR1 is DFQATT and CDR2 is SNEGSKA (reference sequence). The CDR3 spans 15 residues. CDR3 coding DNA: TGCAGTGCTAGCGACAAAGGACAGTTAAGTTACGAGCAGTACTTC. Its protein product is CSASDKGQLSYEQYF.

The genes are TRBV10-3 and TRBJ2-5; 7 bases are a match to TRBD2. Germline values: CDR1 ENHRY, CDR2 SYGVKD. V dropped 6 bases and J dropped 3; count of bases not matched to a gene: 4. This CDR3 is 13 amino acids long. For the CDR3, the DNA is TGTGCCATCAGGTACGCGGGAGAAGAGACCCAGTACTTC. This encodes CAIRYAGEETQYF.

The V call is TRBV6-5, the J call TRBJ2-5; D is perhaps TRBD1 or TRBD2 (6 bases each). Germline values: CDR1 MNHEY, CDR2 SVGAGI. This CDR3 comprises 14 residues. V gave up 6 bases and J gave up 4 bases, with 15 bases separating them. The CDR3 DNA reads TGTGCCAGCAGACCGGGGGCGAGGGGAGAGACCCAGTACTTC. It encodes CASRPGARGETQYF.